The 20 T cell receptor beta chains in this list originate from one sample, sequenced in a study of identical twins. TCRdb processed the 5' RACE reads anew with MiXCR; each CDR3 protein has one entry. Here the sample spans roughly 1,500,000 distinct CDR3 sequences, around a third being singletons. The sequencing sample was made of cord blood. These receptors were collected from a newborn girl in good health.

The rearrangement joins TRBV10-3 to TRBJ2-1, with TRBD2 matching 12 bases. CDR1 ENHRY and CDR2 SYGVKD come from the germline V gene. With V trimmed by 2 bases and J by 2 bases, 1 base remained unmatched. This CDR3 spans 16 amino acids. CDR3 nucleotide sequence: TGTGCCATCAGTGAGACTAGCGGGGGGCCCTACAATGAGCAGTTCTTC. This codes for CAISETSGGPYNEQFF.

The genes are TRBV5-1 and TRBJ1-1; D is perhaps TRBD1 (5 bases). This CDR3 has 15 residues. V lost 4 bases, J lost 1 base, and 14 bases lay in between. CDR1 is SGHRS, CDR2 YFSETQ, per germline. This CDR3 reads CASSPETVTNTEAFF. CDR3 DNA: TGCGCCAGCAGCCCGGAGACAGTCACGAACACTGAAGCTTTCTTT. Using reference TRBV5-1 and TRBJ1-1 for the parts outside the CDR3, the full variable domain is KAGVTQTPRYLIKTRGQQVTLSCSPISGHRSVSWYQQTPGQGLQFLFEYFSETQRNKGNFPGRFSGRQFSNSRSEMNVSTLELGDSALYLCASSPETVTNTEAFFGQGTRLTVV.

The J gene is TRBJ2-1, the V gene TRBV5-1; no clear D gene. Germline assignment: CDR1 SGHRS and CDR2 YFSETQ. V lost 8 bases and J lost 3, with 15 bases in between. This CDR3 is 14 amino acids long. The CDR3 DNA reads TGCGCCAGTCTAATCAAACTAAGCTACAATGAGCAGTTCTTC. Amino acids: CASLIKLSYNEQFF.

V gene TRBV20-1 combines with J gene TRBJ2-5, with a weak D call TRBD2 (6 bases). This CDR3 is built from 17 residues. Trimming took off 1 base at V and 2 bases at J, with 20 bases between the two ends. Germline V CDR1 and CDR2: DFQATT, SNEGSKA (reference sequence). CDR3 amino acids: CSARAGRLASPQETQYF. DNA of the CDR3: TGCAGTGCTAGAGCGGGCAGGCTAGCGTCGCCACAAGAGACCCAGTACTTC.

The table lists this clonotype with a few counts. V is TRBV28 and J is TRBJ1-2; 8 positions agree with TRBD1. The CDR3 spans 15 residues. V gave up 5 bases and J gave up 4 bases; unmatched junction bases: 9. Germline CDR1 MDHEN, CDR2 SYDVKM. CDR3 sequence reads: CASSISGQEGYGYTF. The CDR3 nucleotides are TGTGCCAGCAGTATCTCGGGACAGGAGGGCTATGGCTACACCTTC.

The chain carries TRBV20-1 and TRBJ1-2; possibly TRBD1 for D (6 bases). The CDR3 contains 15 residues. CDR1 and CDR2 from the germline V gene are DFQATT and SNEGSKA (reference sequence). The V gene lost 6 bases and the J gene lost 3 bases, with 20 bases spanning the gap. The CDR3 nucleotides are TGCAGTGCAGGGGATACAGGGAGCGTTGACTATGGCTACACCTTC. It encodes CSAGDTGSVDYGYTF.

The chain has TRBV19 and TRBJ2-1, with 7 bases matching TRBD1. Per germline, CDR1 LNHDA and CDR2 SQIVND (reference sequence). The ends lost 9 bases at V and 6 bases at J; junction bases unmatched: 8. CDR3 length equals 13 residues. The CDR3 loop is CARRTGASNEQFF. DNA for the CDR3: TGTGCCAGGAGGACAGGCGCTAGCAATGAGCAGTTCTTC. The full variable domain, completed using reference TRBV19 and TRBJ2-1, is DGGITQSPKYLFRKEGQNVTLSCEQNLNHDAMYWYRQDPGQGLRLIYYSQIVNDFQKGDIAEGYSVSREKKESFPLTVTSAQKNPTAFYLCARRTGASNEQFFGPGTRLTVL.

This clonotype was picked up many times. The V and J genes are TRBV21-1 and TRBJ2-1. TRBV21-1 is flagged as a pseudogene. This CDR3 comprises 12 residues. The CDR3 nucleotides read TGTGCCAGCAGCAGGGGAAGAAAGGAGCAGTTCTTC. Its translation is CASSRGRKEQFF.

The V and J genes are TRBV7-2 and TRBJ2-7, with TRBD2 matching over 8 bases. The end of the DNA is better explained by TRBJ2-4, so the J call may be wrong. In germline, CDR1 is SGHTA, CDR2 FQGNSA. The CDR3 length is 18 residues. CDR3 sequence: CASSLAKTGGAMSYIQYF. CDR3 DNA sequence: TGTGCCAGCAGCTTAGCCAAAACGGGGGGGGCCATGTCTTACATTCAGTACTTC.

In its sample, this clonotype was seen once. The chain combines TRBV27 with TRBJ2-4; TRBD1 agrees at 7 bases. The assigned J gene may be wrong: the sequence end matches TRBJ2-7 better. There are 13 residues in the CDR3. The germline CDR1 and CDR2 sequences are MNHEY and SMNVEV (reference sequence). CDR3 nucleotides: TGTGCCAGCAGTGCCACAGGGGTAGTCGAGCAGTACTTC. It is translated as CASSATGVVEQYF.

V usage is TRBV28 and J usage is TRBJ2-7; 7 positions agree with TRBD2. The length of the CDR3 is 12 residues. With 8 bases clipped from V and 0 bases from J, the junction kept 1 base outside the gene matches. Germline V gene data show CDR1 as MDHEN and CDR2 as SYDVKM. CDR3 nucleotides: TGTGCCAGCGAGCGGGACTCCTACGAGCAGTACTTC. Protein product: CASERDSYEQYF.

V and J are TRBV5-1 and TRBJ1-1, with TRBD1 matching 8 bases. CDR3 length: 16 amino acids. Germline-derived CDR1 and CDR2 are SGHRS and YFSETQ. V gave up 0 bases and J gave up 3 bases; unmatched junction bases: 7. The CDR3 DNA reads as TGCGCCAGCAGCTTGGCAGGGGGCGCGACCTACACTGAAGCTTTCTTT. This sequence encodes CASSLAGGATYTEAFF.

This chain joins TRBV2 and TRBJ2-7; TRBD1 aligns across 10 bases. V was pared by 5 bases and J by 0 bases, with 10 bases of the junction left unmatched. Germline CDR1 and CDR2: SNHLY and FYNNEI. The CDR3 totals 17 residues. The CDR3 DNA reads TGTGCCAGCAGTCCCCTCACGGGACAGGGGTACTCCTACGAGCAGTACTTC. It is translated as CASSPLTGQGYSYEQYF.

The CDR3 protein is CASSVEGLRTSRLNEQFF. The CDR3 DNA reads TGTGCCAGCAGCGTAGAGGGTCTGAGGACTAGCCGGCTCAATGAGCAGTTCTTC. The V and J genes are TRBV9 and TRBJ2-1; 8 positions match TRBD2. The CDR3 is made up of 18 amino acids. V dropped 0 bases and J dropped 6; count of bases not matched to a gene: 14. Per the germline V gene, CDR1 is SGDLS and CDR2 is YYNGEE.

This chain links TRBV5-1 with TRBJ2-5, with a possible D match to TRBD2 (6 bases). Judging by the DNA end, TRBJ2-7 fits better; the J call may be wrong. Per germline, CDR1 SGHRS and CDR2 YFSETQ. The CDR3 contains 14 residues. In nucleotides, the CDR3 is TGCGCCAGCAGCGAGCCGGGACTCTTTCTCGAGCAGTACTTC. Protein: CASSEPGLFLEQYF.

This clonotype showed up many times. The V call is TRBV9, the J call TRBJ2-3; D remains unclear. CDR1 and CDR2 (germline): SGDLS, YYNGEE. Trimming stripped 0 bases from V and 1 base from J, with 6 bases between. The CDR3 length is 14 residues. The CDR3 DNA sequence: TGTGCCAGCAGCGTAGAGGCGGGCACAGATACGCAGTATTTT. Amino acids: CASSVEAGTDTQYF.

This clonotype was counted a few times. The chain has TRBV7-9 and TRBJ1-6; D is possibly TRBD1 (5 bases). This CDR3 has 19 amino acids. The germline CDR1 and CDR2 sequences are SEHNR and FQNEAQ (reference sequence). V gave up 1 base and J gave up 0 bases, with 16 bases separating them. CDR3 protein: CASSLGIDSSSSYNSPLHF. CDR3 DNA sequence: TGTGCCAGCAGCTTAGGGATCGACAGTTCCAGCTCCTATAATTCACCCCTCCACTTT.

The chain recombines TRBV20-1 with TRBJ2-1; 7 nucleotides align to TRBD2. J lost 6 bases, V lost 6 bases, and 17 bases had no gene match. The CDR3 runs to 16 residues. Germline V gives CDR1 DFQATT, CDR2 SNEGSKA (reference sequence). DNA of the CDR3: TGCAGTGCGGAGGGCTGGCTAGCGGATTCTCTCAATGAGCAGTTCTTC. Protein sequence: CSAEGWLADSLNEQFF.

This rearrangement joins TRBV28 to TRBJ2-4; 9 positions agree with TRBD2. Gene TRBJ2-7 matches the end of the DNA better, so the J call may be wrong. The CDR3 is made up of 15 amino acids. In germline, CDR1 is MDHEN, CDR2 SYDVKM. DNA for the CDR3: TGTGCCAGCAGGGAATATAGCGGGAGTCTCGACGAGCAGTACTTC. This translates into CASREYSGSLDEQYF.

This clonotype was seen once. This sequence joins TRBV19 and TRBJ1-2, with D possibly matching TRBD1 (5 bases). V shed 3 bases and J shed 8 bases, with 10 bases lying between them. Germline V gene data show CDR1 as LNHDA and CDR2 as SQIVND (reference sequence). The CDR3 contains 12 residues. The CDR3 loop is CASSIEGEGYTF. The CDR3 nucleotides are TGTGCCAGTAGTATTGAAGGGGAAGGCTACACCTTC.